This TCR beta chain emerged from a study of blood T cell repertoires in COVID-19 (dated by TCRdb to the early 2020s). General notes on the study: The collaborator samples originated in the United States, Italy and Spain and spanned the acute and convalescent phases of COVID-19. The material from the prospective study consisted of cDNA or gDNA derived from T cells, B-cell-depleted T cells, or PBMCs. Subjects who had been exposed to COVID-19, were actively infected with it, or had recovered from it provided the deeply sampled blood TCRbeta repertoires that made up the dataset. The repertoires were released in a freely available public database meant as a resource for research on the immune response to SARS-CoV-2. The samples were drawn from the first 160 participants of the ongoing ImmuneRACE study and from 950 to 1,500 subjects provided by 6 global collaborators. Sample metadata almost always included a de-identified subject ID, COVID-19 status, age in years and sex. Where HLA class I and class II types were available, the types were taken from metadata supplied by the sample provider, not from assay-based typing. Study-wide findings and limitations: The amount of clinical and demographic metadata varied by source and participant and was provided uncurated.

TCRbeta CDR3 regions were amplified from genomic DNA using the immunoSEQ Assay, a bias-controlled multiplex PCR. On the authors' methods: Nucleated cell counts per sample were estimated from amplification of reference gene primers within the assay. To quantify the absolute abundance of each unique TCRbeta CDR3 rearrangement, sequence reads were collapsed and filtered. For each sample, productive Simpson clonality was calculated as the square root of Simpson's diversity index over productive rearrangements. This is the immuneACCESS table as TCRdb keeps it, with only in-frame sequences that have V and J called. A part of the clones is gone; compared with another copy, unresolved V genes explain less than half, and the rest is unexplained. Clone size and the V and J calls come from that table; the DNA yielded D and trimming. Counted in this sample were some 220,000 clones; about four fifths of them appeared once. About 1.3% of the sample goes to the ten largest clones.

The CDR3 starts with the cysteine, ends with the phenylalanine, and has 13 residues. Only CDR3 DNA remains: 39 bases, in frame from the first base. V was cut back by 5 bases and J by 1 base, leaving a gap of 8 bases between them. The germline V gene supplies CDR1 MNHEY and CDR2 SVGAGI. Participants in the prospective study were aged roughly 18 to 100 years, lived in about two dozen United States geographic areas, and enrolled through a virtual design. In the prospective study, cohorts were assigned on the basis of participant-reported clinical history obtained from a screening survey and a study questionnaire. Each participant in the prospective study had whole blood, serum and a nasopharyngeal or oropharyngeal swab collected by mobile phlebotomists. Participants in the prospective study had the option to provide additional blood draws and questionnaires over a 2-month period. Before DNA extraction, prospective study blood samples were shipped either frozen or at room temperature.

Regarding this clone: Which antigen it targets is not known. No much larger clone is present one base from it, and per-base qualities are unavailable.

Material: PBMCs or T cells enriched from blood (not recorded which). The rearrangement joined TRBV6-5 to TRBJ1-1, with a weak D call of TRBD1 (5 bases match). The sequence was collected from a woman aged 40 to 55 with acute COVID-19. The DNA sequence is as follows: TGTGCCAGCAGTAACACAGGGAACACTGAAGCTTTCTTT. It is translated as CASSNTGNTEAFF.